This TCR beta chain was identified in a study of metastatic and nonmetastatic thyroid tumors. Study-wide context: The authors compared repertoires across blood and tumor or nodule tissue from malignant and benign thyroid patients.

As to this clone: Its antigen is unidentified. The junction departs from germline at one end; a sequencing error may be responsible.

TCRdb re-called the PCR reads via MiXCR. Of under 9,000 clones in the sample, roughly 30% were seen once. CDR3 length: 12 amino acids. Per germline, CDR1 MNHEY and CDR2 SVGEGT. Study-wide results and caveats: Within blood and tumor, benign nodules reportedly had significantly lower TCR beta diversity than malignant thyroid tumors did.

All patients reached thyroid surgery having received no treatment beforehand. The chain uses TRBV6-2 or TRBV6-3 and TRBJ2-7; the D is unclear. This sequence was found in a female donor with papillary thyroid cancer or a benign thyroid nodule (not recorded which). Some clones in this sample may be carry-over from other donors' samples. Sequencing used tumor tissue. CDR3 bases: TGTGACAGCAGTCTCAGTTATTACGAGCTGTACTTC. Its protein is CDSSLSYYELYF.